This T cell receptor (beta chain) was sequenced in a study of CD8 T cells in ankylosing spondylitis. Broader study findings: Reportedly, disease-linked clones are significantly enriched in ankylosing spondylitis patients' matched synovial fluid. A TCR beta motif of fewer than 10 highly homologous variants seemed to mark ankylosing spondylitis blood. Some motif variants were previously reported in reactive arthritis synovial fluid and blood.

The CDR3 spans 17 residues. Unmatched junction bases numbered 11, after V lost 3 bases and J lost 7 bases. Germline V gives CDR1 MGHRA, CDR2 YSYEKL. This clonotype was counted many times. The antigen is not known. The authors made TCR beta libraries by quantitative 5'-RACE with molecular barcodes. TCRdb redid the calling of the 5' RACE reads with MiXCR, one entry per CDR3 protein. The table includes roughly 190,000 distinct CDR3 sequences, 9.5% to 15% detected once. J is TRBJ2-1 and V is TRBV4-1; TRBD2 matches 11 bases. This receptor was identified in a male donor with ankylosing spondylitis or in good health (not recorded which). Sequenced sample: blood, either unsorted or a sorted T cell fraction (not recorded which). CDR3 protein: CASSHHSGGALGNEQFF. The CDR3 DNA reads as TGCGCCAGCAGCCATCATAGCGGGGGGGCTCTGGGGAATGAGCAGTTCTTC.